The rows below give T cell receptor beta chains drawn from one sample of a study of cytomegalovirus exposure and HLA in healthy donors. Sequenced by immunoSEQ multiplex PCR; TCRdb stores in-frame clones only, minus some. The sample has some 160,000 clones, approximately 77% seen once. The source material was PBMCs. The receptors stem from a man aged 45 to 65 in good health and CMV-seropositive. CDR3s include the opening cysteine and the closing phenylalanine or tryptophan. The D gene is left open where the match is weak. Clone size is given for some rows only: seen once, a few or many times, or a class if the clone is expanded.

CDR3 DNA: TGTGCCAGCAGAGTGCCCGCGGGGGGTTACAATGAGCAGTTCTTC; CDR3 protein: CASRVPAGGYNEQFF; D gene: TRBD2; J gene: TRBJ2-1; V gene: TRBV2; clone size: .
CDR3 DNA: TGTGCCAGTAGTATTCGTGCAGGGGGCACTGAAGCTTTCTTT; CDR3 protein: CASSIRAGGTEAFF; D gene: TRBD1; J gene: TRBJ1-1; V gene: TRBV19; clone size: once
CDR3 DNA: TGTGCCAGCAGCCAAAGCGGGACAGGGATCTACGAGCAGTACTTC; CDR3 protein: CASSQSGTGIYEQYF; D gene: TRBD1; J gene: TRBJ2-7; V gene: TRBV4-2; clone size: .
CDR3 DNA: TGTGCCAGCAGCGTAAGCGGGGGGGCCTCTGGCAATGAGCAGTTCTTC; CDR3 protein: CASSVSGGASGNEQFF; D gene: TRBD2; J gene: TRBJ2-1; V gene: TRBV9; clone size: .
CDR3 DNA: TGTGCCAGCAGTTACCGGCGAGCGGGGTACAATGAGCAGTTCTTC; CDR3 protein: CASSYRRAGYNEQFF; D gene: TRBD2; J gene: TRBJ2-1; V gene: TRBV6-5; clone size: .
CDR3 DNA: TGTGCCAGCAGCTCCCTTACCGGGACAGGGGGGTTGGAGACCCAGTACTTC; CDR3 protein: CASSSLTGTGGLETQYF; D gene: TRBD1; J gene: TRBJ2-5; V gene: TRBV7-2; clone size: once
CDR3 DNA: TGTGCCAGCAGTTGGGGCAGGGATGTTGGCTACACCTTC; CDR3 protein: CASSWGRDVGYTF; D gene: .; J gene: TRBJ1-2; V gene: TRBV11-3; clone size: .
CDR3 DNA: TGTGCCAGCAGCTCGACAGGGGTGAACACTGAAGCTTTCTTT; CDR3 protein: CASSSTGVNTEAFF; D gene: TRBD1; J gene: TRBJ1-1; V gene: TRBV7-3; clone size: .
CDR3 DNA: TGTGCCAGCAGCCGGGTGCGCGGGAAAACTGAAGCTTTCTTT; CDR3 protein: CASSRVRGKTEAFF; D gene: .; J gene: TRBJ1-1; V gene: TRBV14; clone size: .
CDR3 DNA: TGTGCCAGCAGCCTCCGACAGGCGGATAATTCACCCCTCCACTTT; CDR3 protein: CASSLRQADNSPLHF; D gene: .; J gene: TRBJ1-6; V gene: TRBV7-2; clone size: .
CDR3 DNA: TGTGCCAGCAGCTCCACAGGGAATCAGCCCCAGCATTTT; CDR3 protein: CASSSTGNQPQHF; D gene: .; J gene: TRBJ1-5; V gene: TRBV6-4; clone size: .
CDR3 DNA: TGTGCCATCAGTGAACTTGCGGGGGGGACCGGGGAGCTGTTTTTT; CDR3 protein: CAISELAGGTGELFF; D gene: TRBD2; J gene: TRBJ2-2; V gene: TRBV10-3; clone size: .
CDR3 DNA: TGTGCCAGCTCGTCGGGGCTAGCGGGGGACCTCGGGAATGAGCAGTTCTTC; CDR3 protein: CASSSGLAGDLGNEQFF; D gene: TRBD2; J gene: TRBJ2-1; V gene: TRBV28; clone size: .
CDR3 DNA: TGCGCCAGCAGCCAACAAACTAGCGGGGGGGCTATGAGCACCGGGGAGCTGTTTTTT; CDR3 protein: CASSQQTSGGAMSTGELFF; D gene: TRBD2; J gene: TRBJ2-2; V gene: TRBV4-3; clone size: once
CDR3 DNA: TGTGCCAGCAGGTTAGCGGCCAGCACAGATACGCAGTATTTT; CDR3 protein: CASRLAASTDTQYF; D gene: .; J gene: TRBJ2-3; V gene: TRBV2; clone size: .
CDR3 DNA: TGTGCCAGCAGCTCTAGGGGTTTCTGGGACTATGGCTACACCTTC; CDR3 protein: CASSSRGFWDYGYTF; D gene: .; J gene: TRBJ1-2; V gene: TRBV7-6; clone size: .
CDR3 DNA: TGTGCCATCAGTCAAAATGCCGGGACAGGTACGCAGTATTTT; CDR3 protein: CAISQNAGTGTQYF; D gene: TRBD1; J gene: TRBJ2-3; V gene: TRBV10-3; clone size: .
CDR3 DNA: TGTGCCAGCAGCTTGGGTCGGACTGTGGGGGAGACCCAGTACTTC; CDR3 protein: CASSLGRTVGETQYF; D gene: .; J gene: TRBJ2-5; V gene: TRBV5-8; clone size: .
CDR3 DNA: TGTGCCAGCAGTGAAGAAGATGTGTCAGGTTCCTACGAGCAGTACTTC; CDR3 protein: CASSEEDVSGSYEQYF; D gene: .; J gene: TRBJ2-7; V gene: TRBV6-1; clone size: once
CDR3 DNA: TGTGCCAGTAGGTTGAGGGCAGAGCTACCTAACACTGAAGCTTTCTTT; CDR3 protein: CASRLRAELPNTEAFF; D gene: .; J gene: TRBJ1-1; V gene: TRBV19; clone size: .
CDR3 DNA: TGTGCCAGCAGCTTAGTTCCAGGGGGCGGCGAGACCCAGTACTTC; CDR3 protein: CASSLVPGGGETQYF; D gene: TRBD1; J gene: TRBJ2-5; V gene: TRBV7-2; clone size: .
CDR3 DNA: TGTGCCATCACCAGTGGGACAGGGGGCCTGCGGGAAGCTTTCTTT; CDR3 protein: CAITSGTGGLREAFF; D gene: TRBD1; J gene: TRBJ1-1; V gene: TRBV10-3; clone size: few
CDR3 DNA: TGTGCCGGCCGGGACACTCTAACCTACGAGCAGTACTTC; CDR3 protein: CAGRDTLTYEQYF; D gene: .; J gene: TRBJ2-7; V gene: TRBV7-8; clone size: .
CDR3 DNA: TGTGCCAGCAGCGCTGGGACAACCTCCGGGGAGCTGTTTTTT; CDR3 protein: CASSAGTTSGELFF; D gene: .; J gene: TRBJ2-2; V gene: TRBV5-4; clone size: few
CDR3 DNA: TGTGCCATCACCCCTGACAGGGGAAGAACTGAAGCTTTCTTT; CDR3 protein: CAITPDRGRTEAFF; D gene: TRBD1; J gene: TRBJ1-1; V gene: TRBV10-3; clone size: .
CDR3 DNA: TGTGCCAGCAGTGACTCAGGGGGTTTGGCTTTCTTT; CDR3 protein: CASSDSGGLAFF; D gene: .; J gene: TRBJ1-1; V gene: TRBV6-4; clone size: .
CDR3 DNA: TGTGCCTGGAGGGGAGGGGGTGCAGCGTCTGAAGCTTTCTTT; CDR3 protein: CAWRGGGAASEAFF; D gene: .; J gene: TRBJ1-1; V gene: TRBV30; clone size: .
CDR3 DNA: TGTGCCAGCAGTGAAGATGGGACAGGGTCCTATGGCTACACCTTC; CDR3 protein: CASSEDGTGSYGYTF; D gene: TRBD1; J gene: TRBJ1-2; V gene: TRBV6-1; clone size: once
CDR3 DNA: TGTGCCAGCAGCCCGGTAGGGGGCGCCGGGGAGCTGTTTTTT; CDR3 protein: CASSPVGGAGELFF; D gene: TRBD1; J gene: TRBJ2-2; V gene: TRBV7-9; clone size: .
CDR3 DNA: TGTGCCAGCAGCTTGGGAGGGACGGGAGAAGCTTTCTTT; CDR3 protein: CASSLGGTGEAFF; D gene: .; J gene: TRBJ1-1; V gene: TRBV7-9; clone size: few
CDR3 DNA: TGTGCCAGCAGTGGGACTAGCGGGGGTAACACCGGGGAGCTGTTTTTT; CDR3 protein: CASSGTSGGNTGELFF; D gene: TRBD2; J gene: TRBJ2-2; V gene: TRBV25-1; clone size: .
CDR3 DNA: TGTGCCAGCAGCGATGGGACTAGCGGTTTCTACGAGCAGTACTTC; CDR3 protein: CASSDGTSGFYEQYF; D gene: TRBD2; J gene: TRBJ2-7; V gene: TRBV28; clone size: .
CDR3 DNA: TGTGCCAGCAGCTTGGTGTCCGGGGGAAATGGCTACACCTTC; CDR3 protein: CASSLVSGGNGYTF; D gene: .; J gene: TRBJ1-2; V gene: TRBV5-6; clone size: .
CDR3 DNA: TGTGCCAGTAGTAGCCCTATCTACACCGGGGAGCTGTTTTTT; CDR3 protein: CASSSPIYTGELFF; D gene: .; J gene: TRBJ2-2; V gene: TRBV19; clone size: .
CDR3 DNA: TGTGCCAGCAGCTTAGGGCAAGGGGGCGAGCAGTACTTC; CDR3 protein: CASSLGQGGEQYF; D gene: .; J gene: TRBJ2-7; V gene: TRBV7-8; clone size: .
CDR3 DNA: TGTGCCAGCAGCTTAGGCAGGGGGACCTACAATGAGCAGTTCTTC; CDR3 protein: CASSLGRGTYNEQFF; D gene: TRBD1; J gene: TRBJ2-1; V gene: TRBV11-3; clone size: once
CDR3 DNA: TGTGCCATCGGAGGAAGCACAGATACGCAGTATTTT; CDR3 protein: CAIGGSTDTQYF; D gene: .; J gene: TRBJ2-3; V gene: TRBV10-3; clone size: .
CDR3 DNA: TGTGCCATCCGTATCCTAGACAGGGAAGGAGATACGCAGTATTTT; CDR3 protein: CAIRILDREGDTQYF; D gene: TRBD1; J gene: TRBJ2-3; V gene: TRBV10-3; clone size: .
CDR3 DNA: TGCGCCAGCAGCCAAGATATCGGACCGGGGAGCAATCAGCCCCAGCATTTT; CDR3 protein: CASSQDIGPGSNQPQHF; D gene: .; J gene: TRBJ1-5; V gene: TRBV4-3; clone size: .
CDR3 DNA: TGCAGCGTATGGGACAGTGGGAATCAGCCCCAGCATTTT; CDR3 protein: CSVWDSGNQPQHF; D gene: TRBD1; J gene: TRBJ1-5; V gene: TRBV29-1; clone size: .
CDR3 DNA: TGTGCCAGCAGTGATTTGGGGACAGGAGACGATCCCCAGCATTTT; CDR3 protein: CASSDLGTGDDPQHF; D gene: TRBD1; J gene: TRBJ1-5; V gene: TRBV2; clone size: once
CDR3 DNA: TGTGCCAGCAGCCGTCGGACAGATACGCAGTATTTT; CDR3 protein: CASSRRTDTQYF; D gene: .; J gene: TRBJ2-3; V gene: TRBV7-2; clone size: once
CDR3 DNA: TGCAGCGCCCTACCGGGGGGCAATGAGCAGTTCTTC; CDR3 protein: CSALPGGNEQFF; D gene: TRBD2; J gene: TRBJ2-1; V gene: TRBV29-1; clone size: once
CDR3 DNA: TGCGCCAGCAGCCGAGGAGCGGGGGGCCTCGGGGAGCTGTTTTTT; CDR3 protein: CASSRGAGGLGELFF; D gene: TRBD2; J gene: TRBJ2-2; V gene: TRBV4-3; clone size: .
CDR3 DNA: TGCGCCAGCAGCTATACAGGGGAGAAGAACACCATATATTTT; CDR3 protein: CASSYTGEKNTIYF; D gene: TRBD1; J gene: TRBJ1-3; V gene: TRBV5-1; clone size: .
CDR3 DNA: TGCGCCAGCAGATCTGGACAGGGCACAGATACGCAGTATTTT; CDR3 protein: CASRSGQGTDTQYF; D gene: TRBD1; J gene: TRBJ2-3; V gene: TRBV5-1; clone size: .
CDR3 DNA: TGTGCCATCAGTGCAGGAGATACGCAGTATTTT; CDR3 protein: CAISAGDTQYF; D gene: .; J gene: TRBJ2-3; V gene: TRBV10-3; clone size: few
CDR3 DNA: TGCGCCAGCAGCGTTGACAGGGTCAATTCACCCCTCCACTTT; CDR3 protein: CASSVDRVNSPLHF; D gene: TRBD1; J gene: TRBJ1-6; V gene: TRBV5-1; clone size: .